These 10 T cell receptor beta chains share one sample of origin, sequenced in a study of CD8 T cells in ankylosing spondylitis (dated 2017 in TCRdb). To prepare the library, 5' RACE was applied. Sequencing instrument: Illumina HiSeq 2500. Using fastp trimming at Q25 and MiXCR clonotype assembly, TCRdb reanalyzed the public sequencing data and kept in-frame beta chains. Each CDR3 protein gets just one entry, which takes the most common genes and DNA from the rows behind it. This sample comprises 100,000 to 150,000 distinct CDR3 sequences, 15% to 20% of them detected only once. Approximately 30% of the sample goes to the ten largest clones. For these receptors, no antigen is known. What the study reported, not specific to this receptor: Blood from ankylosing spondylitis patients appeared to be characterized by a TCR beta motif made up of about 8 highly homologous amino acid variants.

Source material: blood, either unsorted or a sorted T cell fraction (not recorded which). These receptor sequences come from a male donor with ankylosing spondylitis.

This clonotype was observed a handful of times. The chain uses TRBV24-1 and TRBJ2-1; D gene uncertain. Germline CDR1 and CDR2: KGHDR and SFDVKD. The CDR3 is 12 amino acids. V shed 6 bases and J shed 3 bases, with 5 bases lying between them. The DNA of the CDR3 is TGTGCCACCAGTCACGGCTACAATGAGCAGTTCTTC. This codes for CATSHGYNEQFF.

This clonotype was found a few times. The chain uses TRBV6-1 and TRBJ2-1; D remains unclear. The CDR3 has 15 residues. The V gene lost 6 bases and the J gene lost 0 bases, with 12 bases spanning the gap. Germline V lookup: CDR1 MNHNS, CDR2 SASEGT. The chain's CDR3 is CASRPHTLSYNEQFF. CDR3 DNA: TGTGCCAGCAGGCCCCATACCCTCTCCTACAATGAGCAGTTCTTC.

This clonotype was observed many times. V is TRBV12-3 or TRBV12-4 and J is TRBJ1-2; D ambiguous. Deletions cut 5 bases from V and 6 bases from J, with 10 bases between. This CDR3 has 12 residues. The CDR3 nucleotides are TGTGCCAGCAGTCCCCGACTAGATGGCTACACCTTC. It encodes CASSPRLDGYTF.

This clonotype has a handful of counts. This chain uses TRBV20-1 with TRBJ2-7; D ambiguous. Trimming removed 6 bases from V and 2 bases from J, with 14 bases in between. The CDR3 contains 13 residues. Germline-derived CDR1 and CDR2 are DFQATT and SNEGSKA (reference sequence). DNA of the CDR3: TGCAGTGCCAACCGACGTTCAACCTACGAGCAGTACTTC. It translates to CSANRRSTYEQYF.

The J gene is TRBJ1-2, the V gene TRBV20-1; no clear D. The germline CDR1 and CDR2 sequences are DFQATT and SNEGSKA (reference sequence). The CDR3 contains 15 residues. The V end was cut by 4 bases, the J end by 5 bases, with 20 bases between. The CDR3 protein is CSAKIDTELLYGYTF. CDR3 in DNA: TGCAGTGCTAAAATAGACACAGAGCTTTTATATGGCTACACCTTC.

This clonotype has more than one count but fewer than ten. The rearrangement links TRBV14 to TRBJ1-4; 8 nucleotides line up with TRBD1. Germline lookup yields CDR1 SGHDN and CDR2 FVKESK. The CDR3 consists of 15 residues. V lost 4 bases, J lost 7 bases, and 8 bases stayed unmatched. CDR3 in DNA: TGTGCCAGCAGCCCCTCCGGACAGGGTCGTGAAAAACTGTTTTTT. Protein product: CASSPSGQGREKLFF.

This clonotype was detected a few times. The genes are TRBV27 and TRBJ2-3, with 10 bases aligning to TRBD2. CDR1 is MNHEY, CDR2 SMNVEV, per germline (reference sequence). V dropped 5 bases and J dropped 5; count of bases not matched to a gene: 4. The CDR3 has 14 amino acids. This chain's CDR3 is CASSRLAGVDTQYF. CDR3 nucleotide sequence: TGTGCCAGCAGTAGGCTAGCGGGAGTAGATACGCAGTATTTT.

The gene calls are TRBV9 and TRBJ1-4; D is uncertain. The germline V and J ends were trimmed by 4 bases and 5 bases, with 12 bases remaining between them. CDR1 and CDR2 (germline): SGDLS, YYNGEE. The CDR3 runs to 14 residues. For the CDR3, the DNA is TGTGCCAGCAGCCAGGACGGGCAGAATGAAAAACTGTTTTTT. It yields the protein CASSQDGQNEKLFF.

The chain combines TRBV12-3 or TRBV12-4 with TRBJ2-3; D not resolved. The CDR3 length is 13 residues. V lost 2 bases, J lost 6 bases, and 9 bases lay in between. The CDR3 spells CASSLKLSDTQYF. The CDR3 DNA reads TGTGCCAGCAGTTTAAAGTTATCGGATACGCAGTATTTT.

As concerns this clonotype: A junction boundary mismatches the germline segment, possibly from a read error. In DNA, the CDR3 is TGCAGTGCTAGAAAAGACAGGGTGTTTGGAGACACCATATATTTT. As protein: CSARKDRVFGDTIYF. The rearrangement joins TRBV20-1 to TRBJ1-3, with 7 bases matching TRBD1. The CDR3 has 15 residues. Per germline, CDR1 DFQATT and CDR2 SNEGSKA (reference sequence).